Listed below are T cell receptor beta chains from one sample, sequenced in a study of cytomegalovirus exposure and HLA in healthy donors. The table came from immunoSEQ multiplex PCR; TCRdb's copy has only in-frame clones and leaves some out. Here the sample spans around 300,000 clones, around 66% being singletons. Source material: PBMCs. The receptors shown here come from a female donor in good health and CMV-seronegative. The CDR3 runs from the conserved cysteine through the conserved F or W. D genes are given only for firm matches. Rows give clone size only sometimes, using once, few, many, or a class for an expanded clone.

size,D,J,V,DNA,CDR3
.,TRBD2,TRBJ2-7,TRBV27,TGTGCCAGCAGTCTCATAGGGACTAGCGGGAGTTGGGAGCAGTACTTC,CASSLIGTSGSWEQYF
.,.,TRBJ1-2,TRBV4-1,TGCGCCAGCAGCCAAGAACAAAGACAGCTAAGAAATGGCTACACCTTC,CASSQEQRQLRNGYTF
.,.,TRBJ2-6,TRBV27,TGTGCCAGCAGCCCGGCTGGGGCCAACGTCCTGACTTTC,CASSPAGANVLTF
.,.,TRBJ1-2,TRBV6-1,TGTGCCTGCAGCAGGGCCGAGTATGGCTACACCTTC,CACSRAEYGYTF
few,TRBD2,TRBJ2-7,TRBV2,TGTGCCAGCGGGACTAGCGCCTCCTCCTACGAGCAGTACTTC,CASGTSASSYEQYF
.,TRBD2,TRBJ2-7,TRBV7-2,TGTGCCAGCAGCTTAGAACTAGCGGAATACGAGCAGTACTTC,CASSLELAEYEQYF
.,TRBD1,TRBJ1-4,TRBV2,TGTGCCAGCTTCCGGGACAGGGATGAAAAACTGTTTTTT,CASFRDRDEKLFF
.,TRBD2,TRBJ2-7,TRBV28,TGTGCCAGCAGTTCCCGTGTGCGGGGGTACCCCTACGAGCAGTACTTC,CASSSRVRGYPYEQYF
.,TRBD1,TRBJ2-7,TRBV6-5,TGTGCCAGCAGCTGGGACAGGGCCACCTACGAGCAGTACTTC,CASSWDRATYEQYF
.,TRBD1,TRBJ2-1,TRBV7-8,TGTGCCAGCAGCTCGAACACAGGGGGCTTAGGCAATGAGCAGTTCTTC,CASSSNTGGLGNEQFF
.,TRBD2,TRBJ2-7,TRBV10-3,TGTGCCATCAGTCTAGCGGGCCGTGAATACGAGCAGTACTTC,CAISLAGREYEQYF
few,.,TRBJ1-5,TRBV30,TGTGCCTGGAGTGACGGGAAGGGTAACAATCAGCCCCAGCATTTT,CAWSDGKGNNQPQHF
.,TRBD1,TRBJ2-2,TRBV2,TGTGCCAGCAGTGATGACAGGGGGAGAACCGGGGAGCTGTTTTTT,CASSDDRGRTGELFF
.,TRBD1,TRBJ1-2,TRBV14,TGTGCCAGCAGCCAAGAGGCCTTGACAGGGCGCGGCTACACCTTC,CASSQEALTGRGYTF
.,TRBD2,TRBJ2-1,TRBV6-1,TGTGCCAGCACCTCAGCGGGAGGGCGGAATGAGCAGTTCTTC,CASTSAGGRNEQFF
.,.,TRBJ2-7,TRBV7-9,TGTGCCAGCAGCCCCTCGCGGGCTGCAACGTACGAGCAGTACTTC,CASSPSRAATYEQYF
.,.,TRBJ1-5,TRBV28,TGTGCCAGCAGTTGGGAGGGAAGCGCGGTCAATCAGCCCCAGCATTTT,CASSWEGSAVNQPQHF
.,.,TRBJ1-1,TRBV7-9,TGTGCCAGCAGCCTAGGAGGGGGGGTTTACGCTGAAGCTTTCTTT,CASSLGGGVYAEAFF
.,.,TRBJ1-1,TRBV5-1,TGCGCCAGCAGTCCGGCGGATCCTCGGACTGAAGCTTTCTTT,CASSPADPRTEAFF
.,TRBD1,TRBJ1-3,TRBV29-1,TGCAGCGTGAGACAGGGTTGGAACACCATATATTTT,CSVRQGWNTIYF
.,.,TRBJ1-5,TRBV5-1,TGCGCCAGCAGTACCACCGGCCGGGCGGGTCAGCCCCAGCATTTT,CASSTTGRAGQPQHF
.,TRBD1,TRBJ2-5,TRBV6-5,TGTGCCAGCAGTCGAGGACAGGGTTGGAGGGAGACCCAGTACTTC,CASSRGQGWRETQYF
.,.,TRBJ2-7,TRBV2,TGTGCCAGCAGTGCTCAGGGGCCGACCTACGAGCAGTACTTC,CASSAQGPTYEQYF
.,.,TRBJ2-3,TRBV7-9,TGTGCCAGCAGCTTGGACTGGACTAGCACAGATACGCAGTATTTT,CASSLDWTSTDTQYF